This T cell receptor beta chain is drawn from a study of blood T cell repertoires in COVID-19. At the level of the study: The origin of the acute and convalescent COVID-19 samples was the United States, Italy and Spain.

Assay used: immunoSEQ multiplex PCR; TCRdb lists only in-frame clones, some missing. The sample has about 180,000 clones, 80% to 90% seen once. Germline V gene lookup returns CDR1 MNHNS and CDR2 SASEGT. V shed 2 bases, J shed 5 bases, and the junction held 3 bases outside the gene matches. CDR3 length equals 14 residues. The chain carries TRBV6-1 and TRBJ1-5; 7 nucleotides agree with TRBD1. This clonotype was sampled from a man aged 40-55 years with active or convalescent COVID-19. Material for sequencing was peripheral blood. CDR3 bases: TGTGCCAGCAGTGAAAGGGACAGATATCAGCCCCAGCATTTT. Translated: CASSERDRYQPQHF.